This paragraph reports one TCR beta chain. Sequencing was performed with immunoSEQ multiplex PCR; in TCRdb, only in-frame clones are kept and a portion is missing. In the table there are about 65,000 clones, about 82% of which are singletons. These data belong to a study of blood T cell repertoires in COVID-19. Across the study: Acute-phase and convalescent COVID-19 samples originated in the United States, Italy and Spain.

What was sequenced was peripheral blood. The receptor comes from a human donor in a cohort sampled during active COVID-19.

In DNA form, the CDR3 reads TGCGCCAGCTCAGCGGAGGGCTATCAGCCCCAGCATTTT. Translated: CASSAEGYQPQHF. This chain links TRBV5-1 with TRBJ1-5; D not resolved. Germline loops: CDR1 SGHRS, CDR2 YFSETQ. Between the trimmed V and J ends, which lost 7 bases and 5 bases, there was a span of 13 bases. This CDR3 has 13 residues. The entire variable domain, with the rest obtained from reference TRBV5-1 and TRBJ1-5, is as follows: KAGVTQTPRYLIKTRGQQVTLSCSPISGHRSVSWYQQTPGQGLQFLFEYFSETQRNKGNFPGRFSGRQFSNSRSEMNVSTLELGDSALYLCASSAEGYQPQHFGDGTRLSIL.